This TCR beta chain is from a study of cytomegalovirus exposure and HLA in healthy donors. Study-level results: In a later analysis, CMV-associated beta chains were mostly HLA-associated, it appeared. The study listed roughly 160 cytomegalovirus-associated TCR beta chains. For most TCR beta V segments, an earlier analysis put the productive rate at about 90% or about 30% of the time.

The V gene's germline CDR1 is LNHNV and CDR2 YYDKDF (reference sequence). The CDR3 is 16 amino acids. V was pared by 0 bases and J by 2 bases, with 10 bases between. A word on this clone: Its antigen is currently unknown.

PCR used 60 Vbeta primers and 13 Jbeta primers. Authors' analysis steps: It was a later analysis that counted about 80 million unique TCR beta chains, of which around 11 million were shared. Method: immunoSEQ multiplex PCR; TCRdb's copy keeps in-frame clones and lacks some. The DNA was the basis for D and trimming; V, J and clone size are from that table. This table has about 100,000 clones, roughly 76% appearing once. Specimen: PBMCs. The source is a woman in her sixties or seventies in good health and CMV-seropositive. The V call is TRBV15, the J call TRBJ2-2; TRBD2 is a possible D gene (7 bases). The CDR3 loop reads CATSREAGQNTGELFF. CDR3 nucleotides: TGTGCCACCAGCAGAGAAGCGGGACAAAACACCGGGGAGCTGTTTTTT.